These 21 T cell receptor beta chains originate from one sample sequenced in a study of T cells in Graves' hyperthyroidism and ophthalmopathy (dated by TCRdb to about 2019). Receptors were amplified or captured by multiplex PCR. Sequencing was carried out with an Illumina HiSeq 2000. The TCR beta CDR3 regions were amplified from the RNA transcripts. The first round of RT-PCR for the TCR CDR3 was performed with the HTBI primer set and the Qiagen OneStep RT-PCR kit. Through fastp at Q25 and MiXCR, TCRdb rebuilt clones from the public reads, retaining in-frame beta chains. CDR3 protein duplicates are merged, each entry listing the most common genes and DNA. The sample table contains some 760,000 distinct CDR3 sequences; only one count was recorded for 13% to 15% of them. Approximately 10% of the sample is taken by the ten largest. Source material: blood. The receptors were gathered from a woman aged 18-29 years with Graves' hyperthyroidism.

This clonotype occurred a few times. This chain links TRBV6-2 or TRBV6-3 with TRBJ2-3, with 7 positions matching TRBD1. V dropped 2 bases and J dropped 6; count of bases not matched to a gene: 14. CDR1 is MNHEY, CDR2 SVGEGT, per germline. The CDR3 runs 17 residues. CDR3 sequence reads: CASSYQPTGESADTQYF. The DNA for the CDR3 is TGTGCCAGCAGTTACCAACCAACAGGGGAAAGCGCGGATACGCAGTATTTT.

This clonotype was counted at least ten times. The chain couples TRBV20-1 to TRBJ2-7, with 7 bases that match TRBD2. Germline CDR1 and CDR2: DFQATT and SNEGSKA (reference sequence). V shed 5 bases and J 3 bases; nucleotides not matched to a gene: 7. The CDR3 consists of 13 residues. CDR3 in DNA: TGCAGTGCTTCGCGGGAGATTATCTACGAGCAGTACTTC. Protein product: CSASREIIYEQYF.

Only a few counts were recorded for this clonotype. J is TRBJ2-1 and V is TRBV18, with unresolved D. Trimming removed 3 bases from V and 7 bases from J, with 10 bases in between. This CDR3 has 13 residues. CDR1 is KGHSH, CDR2 LQKENI, per germline. CDR3 sequence: CASSPQVSNEQFF. The CDR3 region has the DNA TGTGCCAGCTCACCTCAGGTTTCTAATGAGCAGTTCTTC.

This clonotype was seen repeatedly, ten times or more. This chain links TRBV7-3 with TRBJ2-1, with 10 bases fitting TRBD2. The CDR3 covers 13 residues. In germline, CDR1 is SGHTA, CDR2 FQGTGA. J was trimmed by 10 bases and V by 6 bases; bases with no gene match: 6. DNA for the CDR3: TGTGCCAGCAGTGGGGCGACTAGCGGGGAGCAGTTCTTC. It codes for CASSGATSGEQFF.

This clonotype was recorded a few times. The CDR3 sequence: CASSLSEGHWPDTQYF. CDR3 DNA sequence: TGTGCCAGCAGTTTATCGGAGGGCCACTGGCCAGATACGCAGTATTTT. The chain combines TRBV27 with TRBJ2-3; D is perhaps TRBD2 (6 bases). The CDR3 has 16 amino acids. Trimming stripped 0 bases from V and 4 bases from J, with 14 bases between. Germline values: CDR1 MNHEY, CDR2 SMNVEV (reference sequence).

The genes are TRBV5-1 and TRBJ2-2, with D tentatively TRBD1 or TRBD2 (5 bases each). Deletions cut 7 bases from V and 6 bases from J, with 16 bases between. Germline loops: CDR1 SGHRS, CDR2 YFSETQ. The CDR3 is 14 residues long. The CDR3 sequence is CASGGGRGAGELFF. CDR3 in DNA: TGCGCCAGCGGCGGTGGTAGAGGGGCCGGGGAGCTGTTTTTT.

There are a few counts of this clonotype. The final CDR3 position lacks the conserved phenylalanine or tryptophan, pointing to a likely read error. V gene TRBV11-2 combines with J gene TRBJ2-3; D possibly uses TRBD1 or TRBD2 (6 bases each). Between the trimmed V and J ends, which lost 1 base and 3 bases, there was a span of 8 bases. The CDR3 consists of 14 residues. The germline V gene has CDR1 SGHAT and CDR2 FQNNGV. CDR3 region: CASSLGGATDTQYL. The CDR3 nucleotides read TGTGCCAGCAGCTTAGGGGGGGCGACAGATACGCAGTATCTT.

Of note for this clonotype: A much larger clone differs from this one at a single base, so this may be a read error. This rearrangement joins TRBV13 to TRBJ2-2, with D maybe TRBD2 (5 bases). The CDR3 has 15 amino acids. CDR1 PRHDT and CDR2 FYEKMQ come from the germline V gene (reference sequence). The CDR3 DNA reads TGTGCCAGCAGCCCCCGGGCGAAGAACACCGGGGAGCTGTCTTTT. Amino acid sequence: CASSPRAKNTGELSF.

The V gene is TRBV27, the J gene TRBJ2-1, with 12 bases identical to TRBD1. The trim removed 3 bases at V and 7 bases at J, leaving 4 bases unmatched. Germline lookup yields CDR1 MNHEY and CDR2 SMNVEV (reference sequence). There are 15 residues in the CDR3. CDR3: CASSFGTGGLNEQFF. CDR3 sequence (DNA): TGTGCCAGCAGTTTTGGGACAGGGGGCTTGAATGAGCAGTTCTTC.

This clonotype was recorded many times. The rearrangement links TRBV28 to TRBJ1-1; no clear D. V lost 6 bases, J lost 3 bases, and 23 bases lay in between. The length of the CDR3 is 17 residues. CDR1 MDHEN and CDR2 SYDVKM come from the germline V gene. In DNA, the CDR3 is TGTGCCAGCAGCCTTAGGTCCGCGGGAGGGCCTTACACTGAAGCTTTCTTT. It yields the protein CASSLRSAGGPYTEAFF.

The chain carries TRBV11-2 and TRBJ2-6, with a weak D call TRBD1 (5 bases). The CDR3 has 17 residues. Germline CDR1 reads SGHAT; CDR2 reads FQNNGV. Trimming shortened V by 0 bases and J by 0 bases, and 9 bases separated the two germline ends. The CDR3 region is CASSLEGHGSGANVLTF. The CDR3 nucleotides read TGTGCCAGCAGCTTAGAGGGGCATGGCTCTGGGGCCAACGTCCTGACTTTC.

Ten or more counts support this clonotype. This chain uses TRBV12-3 or TRBV12-4 with TRBJ1-5; 8 positions agree with TRBD1. The trim removed 5 bases at V and 0 bases at J, leaving 9 bases unmatched. CDR3 length: 17 residues. The CDR3 reads CASSLRTGPYSNQPQHF. The CDR3 DNA sequence: TGTGCCAGCAGTCTAAGGACAGGGCCCTATAGCAATCAGCCCCAGCATTTT.

This clonotype appeared many times. The V and J genes are TRBV25-1 and TRBJ1-1; TRBD1 is a possible D gene (5 bases). There are 16 residues in the CDR3. The V end lost 2 bases, the J end lost 4 bases, and 17 bases lay between the germline ends. Per germline, CDR1 MGHDK and CDR2 SYGVNS. The CDR3 loop reads CASSEGGDPWSTEAFF. The CDR3, as DNA: TGTGCCAGCAGTGAAGGAGGGGACCCATGGAGCACTGAAGCTTTCTTT.

This clonotype turned up a few times. This chain links TRBV24-1 with TRBJ2-7; D is possibly TRBD1 (5 bases). Germline CDR1 and CDR2: KGHDR and SFDVKD. V was trimmed by 6 bases and J by 5 bases, leaving 7 bases between them. The CDR3 has 11 amino acids. The CDR3 nucleotides read TGTGCCACCAGTACAGGACACGAGCAGTACTTC. Protein sequence: CATSTGHEQYF.

This clonotype was detected ten times or more. The V and J genes are TRBV5-5 and TRBJ1-2, with 10 bases aligning to TRBD1. J gave up 6 bases and V 1 base, and 3 bases lay outside the gene matches. From germline, CDR1 is SGHKS and CDR2 YYEKEE (reference sequence). CDR3 length: 14 amino acids. CDR3 sequence reads: CASSLFGQGDGYTF. The CDR3 DNA reads as TGTGCCAGCAGCTTGTTCGGACAGGGGGATGGCTACACCTTC.

As for this clonotype: A much bigger clone sits one base away, suggesting this may be a read error. The chain recombines TRBV20-1 with TRBJ2-7; 7 bases line up with TRBD1. Matching the DNA end better, TRBJ2-1 makes the J call doubtful. This CDR3 has 15 residues. CDR1 and CDR2 (germline): DFQATT, SNEGSKA (reference sequence). The chain's CDR3 is CSAAPGQTLTYEQFF. In DNA, the CDR3 is TGCAGTGCTGCCCCGGGACAGACCTTAACCTACGAGCAGTTCTTC.

The sample holds many counts of this clonotype. CDR3 sequence: CASSFGGRVILLNYEQYF. CDR3 in DNA: TGTGCCAGCAGTTTCGGGGGCAGAGTTATCCTTCTAAACTACGAGCAGTACTTC. The chain uses TRBV28 and TRBJ2-7, with D perhaps assigned TRBD1 or TRBD2 (6 bases each). The ends were cut back, 3 bases at V and 3 bases at J, with 24 bases in the middle. The CDR3 is 18 residues long. The germline CDR1 and CDR2 sequences are MDHEN and SYDVKM.

This sequence joins TRBV4-1 and TRBJ2-1, with D possibly being TRBD1 (6 bases). Germline CDR1 MGHRA, CDR2 YSYEKL. Trimming pared 3 bases from V and 6 bases from J, leaving 15 bases between. This CDR3 is built from 15 residues. CDR3 in amino acids: CASSHMDRNGNEQFF. The CDR3 DNA reads TGCGCCAGCAGCCATATGGACAGAAACGGCAATGAGCAGTTCTTC.

This clonotype has ten or more counts. The V and J genes are TRBV11-2 and TRBJ2-5, with TRBD1 matching 8 bases. This CDR3 is built from 14 residues. The germline gives CDR1 SGHAT, CDR2 FQNNGV. J lost 4 bases, V lost 3 bases, and 4 bases had no gene match. In nucleotides, the CDR3 is TGTGCCAGCAGCTTTGGGACAGGATCAGAGACCCAGTACTTC. Its translation: CASSFGTGSETQYF.

This clonotype was recorded a few times. J is TRBJ2-7 and V is TRBV6-1; 10 bases match TRBD2. After removal of 7 bases from V and 4 bases from J, the junction contained 7 bases not matched to a gene. This CDR3 is built from 14 residues. The germline V gene encodes CDR1 MNHNS and CDR2 SASEGT. The CDR3 nucleotides are TGTGCCAGCATTCGAGCGGGAGGGTGGTACGAGCAGTACTTC. Translated, it gives CASIRAGGWYEQYF.

This clonotype was seen ten or more times. In DNA form, the CDR3 reads TGCAGCGTTGAGGTGGTGAACACTGAAGCTTTCTTT. Amino acids: CSVEVVNTEAFF. The chain recombines TRBV29-1 with TRBJ1-1; D is ambiguous. The ends were cut back, 3 bases at V and 0 bases at J, with 5 bases in the middle. The CDR3 is made up of 12 amino acids. Per germline, CDR1 SQVTM and CDR2 ANQGSEA.